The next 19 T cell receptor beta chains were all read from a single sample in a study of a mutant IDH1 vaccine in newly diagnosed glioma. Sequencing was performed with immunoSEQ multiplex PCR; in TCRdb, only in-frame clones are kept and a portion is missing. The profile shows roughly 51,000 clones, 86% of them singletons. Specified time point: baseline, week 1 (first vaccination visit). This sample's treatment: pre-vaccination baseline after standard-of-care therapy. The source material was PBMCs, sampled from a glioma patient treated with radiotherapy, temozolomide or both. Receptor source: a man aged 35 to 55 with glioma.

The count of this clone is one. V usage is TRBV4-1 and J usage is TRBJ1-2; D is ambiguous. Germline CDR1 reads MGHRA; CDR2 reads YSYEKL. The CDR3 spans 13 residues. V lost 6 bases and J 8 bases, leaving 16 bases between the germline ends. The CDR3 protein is CASSNGGLVGYTF. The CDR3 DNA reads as TGCGCCAGCAGTAATGGCGGGCTAGTCGGCTACACCTTC.

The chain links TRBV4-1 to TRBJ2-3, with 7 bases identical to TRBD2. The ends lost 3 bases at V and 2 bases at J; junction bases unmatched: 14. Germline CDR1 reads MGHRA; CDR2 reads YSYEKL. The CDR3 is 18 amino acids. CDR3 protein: CASSHPKAASGPTDTQYF. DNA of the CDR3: TGCGCCAGCAGCCACCCCAAGGCGGCTAGCGGACCCACAGATACGCAGTATTTT.

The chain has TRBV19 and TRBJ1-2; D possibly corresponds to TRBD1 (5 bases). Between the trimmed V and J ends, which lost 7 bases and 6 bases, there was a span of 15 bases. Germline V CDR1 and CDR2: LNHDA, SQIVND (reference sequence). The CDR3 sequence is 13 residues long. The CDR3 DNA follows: TGTGCCAGTACGCCCCAGGGCTACCATGGCTACACCTTC. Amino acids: CASTPQGYHGYTF.

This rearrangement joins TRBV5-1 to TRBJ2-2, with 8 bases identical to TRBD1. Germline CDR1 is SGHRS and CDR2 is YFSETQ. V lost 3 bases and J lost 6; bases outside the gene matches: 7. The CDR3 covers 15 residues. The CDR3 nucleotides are TGCGCCAGCAGCTCGCTAAAGGGACAGGCCGGGGAGCTGTTTTTT. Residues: CASSSLKGQAGELFF.

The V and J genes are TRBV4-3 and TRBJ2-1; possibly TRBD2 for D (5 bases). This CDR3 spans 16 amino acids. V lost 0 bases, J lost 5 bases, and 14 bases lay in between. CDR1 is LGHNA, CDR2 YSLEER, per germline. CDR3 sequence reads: CASSQDGGTNHNEQFF. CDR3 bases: TGCGCCAGCAGCCAAGATGGAGGAACCAACCACAATGAGCAGTTCTTC.

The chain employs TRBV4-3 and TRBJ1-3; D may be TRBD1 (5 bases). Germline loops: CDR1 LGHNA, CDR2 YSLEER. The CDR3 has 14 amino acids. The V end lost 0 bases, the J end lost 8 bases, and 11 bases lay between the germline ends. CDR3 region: CASSQDKGRDTIYF. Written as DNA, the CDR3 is TGCGCCAGCAGCCAAGATAAGGGGAGGGACACCATATATTTT.

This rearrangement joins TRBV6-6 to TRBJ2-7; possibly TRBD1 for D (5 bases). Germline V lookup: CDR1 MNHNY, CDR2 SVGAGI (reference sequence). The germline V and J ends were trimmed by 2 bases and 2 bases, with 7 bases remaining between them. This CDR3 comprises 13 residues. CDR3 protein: CASSYDSTYEQYF. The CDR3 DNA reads TGTGCCAGCAGTTACGACAGTACCTACGAGCAGTACTTC.

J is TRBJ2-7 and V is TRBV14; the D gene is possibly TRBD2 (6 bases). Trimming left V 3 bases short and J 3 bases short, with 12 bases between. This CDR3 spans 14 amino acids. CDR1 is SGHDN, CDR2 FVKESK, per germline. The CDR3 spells CASSHWTTDYEQYF. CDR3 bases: TGTGCCAGCAGCCACTGGACTACCGACTACGAGCAGTACTTC.

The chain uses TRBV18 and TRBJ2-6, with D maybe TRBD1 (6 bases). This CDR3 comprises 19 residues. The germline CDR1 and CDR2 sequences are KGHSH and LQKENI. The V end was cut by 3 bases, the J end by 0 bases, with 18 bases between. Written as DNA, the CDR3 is TGTGCCAGCTCACCTAGAGTTAGGACAGCCCTCTCTGGGGCCAACGTCCTGACTTTC. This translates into CASSPRVRTALSGANVLTF. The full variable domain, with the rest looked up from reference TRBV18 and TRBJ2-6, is NAGVMQNPRHLVRRRGQEARLRCSPMKGHSHVYWYRQLPEEGLKFMVYLQKENIIDESGMPKERFSAEFPKEGPSILRIQQVVRGDSAAYFCASSPRVRTALSGANVLTFGAGSRLTVL.

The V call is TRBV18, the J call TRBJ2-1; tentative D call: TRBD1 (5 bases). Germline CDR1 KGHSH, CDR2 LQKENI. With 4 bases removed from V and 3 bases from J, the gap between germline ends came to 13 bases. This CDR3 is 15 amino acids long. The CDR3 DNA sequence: TGTGCCAGCTCACTCAGCACAGGAGACTACAATGAGCAGTTCTTC. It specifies CASSLSTGDYNEQFF.

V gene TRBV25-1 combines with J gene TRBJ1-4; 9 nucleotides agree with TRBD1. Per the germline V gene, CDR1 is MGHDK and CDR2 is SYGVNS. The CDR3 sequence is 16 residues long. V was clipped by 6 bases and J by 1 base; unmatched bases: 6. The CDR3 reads CASREDRGGTNEKLFF. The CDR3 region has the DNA TGTGCCAGCAGAGAAGACAGGGGGGGAACTAATGAAAAACTGTTTTTT.

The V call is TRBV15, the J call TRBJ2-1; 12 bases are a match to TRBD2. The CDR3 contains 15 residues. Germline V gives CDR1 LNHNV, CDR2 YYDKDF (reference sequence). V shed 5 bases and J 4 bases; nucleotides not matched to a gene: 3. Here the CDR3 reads CATSLLAGGYNEQFF. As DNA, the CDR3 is TGTGCCACCAGCCTACTAGCGGGGGGTTACAATGAGCAGTTCTTC.

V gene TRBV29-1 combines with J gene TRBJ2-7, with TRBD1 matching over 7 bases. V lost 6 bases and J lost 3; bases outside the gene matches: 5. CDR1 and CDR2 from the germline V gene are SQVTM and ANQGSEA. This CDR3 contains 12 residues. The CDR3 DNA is TGCAGCGTCAAGGGGGCCGGCTACGAGCAGTACTTC. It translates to CSVKGAGYEQYF.

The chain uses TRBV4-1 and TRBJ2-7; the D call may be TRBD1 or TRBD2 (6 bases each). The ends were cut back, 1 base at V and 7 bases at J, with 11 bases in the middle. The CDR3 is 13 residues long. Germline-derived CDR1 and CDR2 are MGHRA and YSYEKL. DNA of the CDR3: TGCGCCAGCAGCCAAGTGGGGGGCCTGGAGCAGTACTTC. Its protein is CASSQVGGLEQYF.

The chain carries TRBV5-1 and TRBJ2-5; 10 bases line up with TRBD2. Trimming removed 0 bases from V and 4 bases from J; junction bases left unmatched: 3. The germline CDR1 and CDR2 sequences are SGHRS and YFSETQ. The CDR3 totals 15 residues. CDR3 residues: CASSLGIAGGETQYF. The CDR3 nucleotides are TGCGCCAGCAGCTTGGGTATAGCGGGAGGAGAGACCCAGTACTTC.

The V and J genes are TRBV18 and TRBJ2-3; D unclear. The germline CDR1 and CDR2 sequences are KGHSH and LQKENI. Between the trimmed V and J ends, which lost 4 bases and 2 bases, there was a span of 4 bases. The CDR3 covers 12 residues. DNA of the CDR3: TGTGCCAGCTCACTAATCACAGATACGCAGTATTTT. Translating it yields CASSLITDTQYF. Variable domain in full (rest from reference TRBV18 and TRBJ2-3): NAGVMQNPRHLVRRRGQEARLRCSPMKGHSHVYWYRQLPEEGLKFMVYLQKENIIDESGMPKERFSAEFPKEGPSILRIQQVVRGDSAAYFCASSLITDTQYFGPGTRLTVL.

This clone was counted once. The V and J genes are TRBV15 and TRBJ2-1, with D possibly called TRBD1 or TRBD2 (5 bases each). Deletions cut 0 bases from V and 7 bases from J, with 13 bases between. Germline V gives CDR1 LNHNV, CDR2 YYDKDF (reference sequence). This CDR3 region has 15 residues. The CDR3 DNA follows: TGTGCCACCAGCAGAGATCTAGGGACCCTAAATGAGCAGTTCTTC. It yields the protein CATSRDLGTLNEQFF. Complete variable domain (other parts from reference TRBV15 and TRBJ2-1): DAMVIQNPRYQVTQFGKPVTLSCSQTLNHNVMYWYQQKSSQAPKLLFHYYDKDFNNEADTPDNFQSRRPNTSFCFLDIRSPGLGDTAMYLCATSRDLGTLNEQFFGPGTRLTVL.

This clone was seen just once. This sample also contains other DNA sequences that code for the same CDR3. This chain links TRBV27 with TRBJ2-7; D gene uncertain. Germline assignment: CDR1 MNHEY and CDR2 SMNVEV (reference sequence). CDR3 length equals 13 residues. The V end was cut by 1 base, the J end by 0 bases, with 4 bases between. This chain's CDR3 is CASSLFGSYEQYF. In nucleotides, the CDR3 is TGTGCCAGCAGTTTATTTGGCTCCTACGAGCAGTACTTC.

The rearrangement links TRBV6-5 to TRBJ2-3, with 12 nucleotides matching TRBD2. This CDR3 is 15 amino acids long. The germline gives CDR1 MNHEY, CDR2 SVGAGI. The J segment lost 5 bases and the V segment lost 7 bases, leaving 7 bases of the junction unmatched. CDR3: CASTTTSGSVDTQYF. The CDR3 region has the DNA TGTGCCAGCACCACGACTAGCGGGAGTGTAGATACGCAGTATTTT.